These T cell receptor beta chains were read from a single sample in a study of blood T cell repertoires in COVID-19. Produced via immunoSEQ multiplex PCR; TCRdb's table is partial and in-frame only. The profile covers around 100,000 clones, with around 87% appearing a single time and 7% to 9% taken by the ten largest. Material: peripheral blood. Receptor source: a human donor with acute or convalescent COVID-19. The donor label of this sample is uncertain. CDR3s include the opening cysteine and the closing phenylalanine or tryptophan. D genes are given only for firm matches. Size is stated for part of the rows, as once, few or many counts, or as a class when the clone is expanded.

clone_size	j_call	d_call	v_call	cdr3_nt	cdr3_aa
-	TRBJ1-2	TRBD1	TRBV19	TGTGCCAGTAGTCCCAACCGGGACAGGTATGGCTACACCTTC	CASSPNRDRYGYTF
-	TRBJ2-5	-	TRBV20-1	TGCAGTGCTTTTTCAGGAGAGACCCAGTACTTC	CSAFSGETQYF
-	TRBJ2-3	TRBD2	TRBV28	TGTGCCAGCAGTTCAGCGGGGGGCCGCACAGATACGCAGTATTTT	CASSSAGGRTDTQYF
-	TRBJ1-5	TRBD1	TRBV6-5	TGTGCCAGCAGCCCGGGACAGGGGGCGCGGCAGCCCCAGCATTTT	CASSPGQGARQPQHF
-	TRBJ2-5	-	TRBV6-2/TRBV6-3	TGTGCCAGCAGTTACACCGACTATGCGACCCAGTACTTC	CASSYTDYATQYF
-	TRBJ1-1	-	TRBV27	TGTGCCAGCAGTTTAGAGTCGCAGGGGCGGGGGGGTGAAGCTTTCTTT	CASSLESQGRGGEAFF
-	TRBJ1-1	-	TRBV20-1	TGCAGTGCTAGCAGGGTGGCTGAAGCTTTCTTT	CSASRVAEAFF
few	TRBJ2-7	-	TRBV19	TGTGCCAGTAGTCTACAAGGGAGCTCCTACGAGCAGTACTTC	CASSLQGSSYEQYF
-	TRBJ2-2	TRBD2	TRBV30	TGTGCCTGGTTGACTGGGAGGGGTCGCACCGGGGAGCTGTTTTTT	CAWLTGRGRTGELFF
-	TRBJ1-6	TRBD1	TRBV28	TGTGCCAGCAGTTTGGGGGGCAGGGGGTTTAATTCACCCCTCCACTTT	CASSLGGRGFNSPLHF
-	TRBJ2-5	TRBD2	TRBV7-2	TGTGCCAGCAGCTCCTCGAAGCGGGGGGTCCAAGAGACCCAGTACTTC	CASSSSKRGVQETQYF
-	TRBJ1-1	TRBD1	TRBV11-3	TGTGCCAGCAGCCACACAAGGACAGGGGACAACACTGAAGCTTTCTTT	CASSHTRTGDNTEAFF
-	TRBJ1-2	-	TRBV7-8	TGTGCCAGCAGCTTAGCCGGGGCTAACTATGGCTACACCTTC	CASSLAGANYGYTF
-	TRBJ1-2	-	TRBV9	TGTGCCAGCAGCGTAGCACAGGGTTGGGATAACTATGGCTACACCTTC	CASSVAQGWDNYGYTF
-	TRBJ1-1	-	TRBV25-1	TGTGCCAGCAGAAAGGTAGGGGCCACTGAAGCTTTCTTT	CASRKVGATEAFF
-	TRBJ2-5	-	TRBV21-1	TGTGCCAGCAGCAAACACGGGCAGGGAAAGGTGCAAGAGACCCAGTACTTC	CASSKHGQGKVQETQYF
-	TRBJ2-3	-	TRBV3-1/TRBV3-2	TGTGCCAGCAGCCAACCACTCGCGGGGGCGGCGGGGACGCAGTATTTT	CASSQPLAGAAGTQYF
-	TRBJ2-1	TRBD2	TRBV19	TGTGCCAGTAGTATCAGCGGGGGGGCCTACAATGAGCAGTTCTTC	CASSISGGAYNEQFF
-	TRBJ1-2	-	TRBV25-1	TGTGCCAGCAGTGACCCGCGGGAGGTGGTGGGCTATGGCTACACCTTC	CASSDPREVVGYGYTF
-	TRBJ2-5	-	TRBV10-3	TGTGCCTCCGCCGGGGAGACCCAGTACTTC	CASAGETQYF
-	TRBJ2-3	-	TRBV5-1	TGCGCCAGCAGCTTCCAGGCAGATACGCAGTATTTT	CASSFQADTQYF
-	TRBJ2-2	TRBD2	TRBV3-1/TRBV3-2	TGTGCCAGCAGCCTTCCCGGGACTAGCGGGGGTGTGAACACCGGGGAGCTGTTTTTT	CASSLPGTSGGVNTGELFF
-	TRBJ1-1	TRBD1	TRBV19	TGTGCCAGTAGTATAGGGAAGCCGGGACAGGCGAGGAACACTGAAGCTTTCTTT	CASSIGKPGQARNTEAFF
-	TRBJ2-1	-	TRBV7-3	TGTGCCAGCAGCTCAGGACTCGATGAGCAGTTCTTC	CASSSGLDEQFF
few	TRBJ1-2	TRBD1	TRBV10-2	TGCGCCAGCCGGGGACAGGGTGGCTACACCTTC	CASRGQGGYTF
-	TRBJ1-2	TRBD1	TRBV7-8	TGTGCCAGCAGCTTAGACAGGGGCGCGAACACCTTC	CASSLDRGANTF
-	TRBJ1-2	-	TRBV19	TGTGCCACCTCCCGAATCGGGGTAGATGGCTACACCTTC	CATSRIGVDGYTF
-	TRBJ1-4	-	TRBV19	TGTGCCAGCCAGGACAGAAAGACAACTAATGAAAAACTGTTTTTT	CASQDRKTTNEKLFF
-	TRBJ2-2	-	TRBV28	TGTGCCAGCAGTTTAAGGGCTAGCGTGAACACCGGGGAGCTGTTTTTT	CASSLRASVNTGELFF
-	TRBJ2-3	TRBD2	TRBV6-1	TGTGCCAGCAGTGTCCCGGGACTAGCGGACACAGATACGCAGTATTTT	CASSVPGLADTDTQYF
-	TRBJ1-1	-	TRBV5-6	TGTGCCAGCAGCTTCAGTCCCTTGGCCGTCCTCCTGAACACTGAAGCTTTCTTT	CASSFSPLAVLLNTEAFF
-	TRBJ1-3	TRBD1	TRBV13	TGTGCCAGCAGCCCCGGGACAGGGCGTACTGGAAACACCATATATTTT	CASSPGTGRTGNTIYF
-	TRBJ2-2	TRBD1	TRBV9	TGTGCCAGCAGAAGACAGGGGGCGGACACCGGGGAGCTGTTTTTT	CASRRQGADTGELFF